This TCR beta chain derives from a study of blood T cell repertoires in COVID-19. Study information: Spain, Italy and the United States supplied samples that represented acute and convalescent COVID-19.

The V gene end was trimmed by 9 bases and the J gene end by 0 bases; junction bases not matched to a gene: 7. The CDR3 has 14 residues. The germline V gene has CDR1 WNHNN and CDR2 SYGVQD (reference sequence). The sample holds one count of this clone. Repertoires were generated with immunoSEQ multiplex PCR, while TCRdb's copy carries only in-frame clones and drops some. The table lists some 38,000 clones, 80% of them singletons, with around 15% in the top ten. This clonotype originated in a woman aged 65 to 85 with acute or convalescent COVID-19. Input material: peripheral blood. This chain joins TRBV10-1 and TRBJ2-7; 8 bases match TRBD2. The CDR3 is CARSPAGDSYEQYF. CDR3 DNA sequence: TGCGCCAGGTCCCCAGCGGGGGACTCCTACGAGCAGTACTTC.